This record concerns one T cell receptor beta chain sequence. The antigen is unknown. These data are taken from a study of graft-versus-host responses after intestinal transplantation. Study-wide results and limits: Declines in HvG clones occurring early post-transplant were associated with peak circulating GvH clone levels.

Clones were read by immunoSEQ multiplex PCR, and TCRdb kept only the in-frame ones, dropping some. The sample has over 100,000 clones; about 93% are singletons. Source: unstimulated CD4+ T cells sorted from spleen or lymph node cells, taken before intestinal transplant. The clonotype comes from a human donor who received an intestinal transplant.

Written as DNA, the CDR3 is TGTGCCAGCAGTGATCCGTTTCTCGCGGGGGGGTACCAAGAGACCCAGTACTTC. Protein: CASSDPFLAGGYQETQYF. J is TRBJ2-5 and V is TRBV6-1; 9 bases fit TRBD2. The ends lost 3 bases at V and 0 bases at J; junction bases unmatched: 11. Germline CDR1 reads MNHNS; CDR2 reads SASEGT. This CDR3 contains 18 residues.